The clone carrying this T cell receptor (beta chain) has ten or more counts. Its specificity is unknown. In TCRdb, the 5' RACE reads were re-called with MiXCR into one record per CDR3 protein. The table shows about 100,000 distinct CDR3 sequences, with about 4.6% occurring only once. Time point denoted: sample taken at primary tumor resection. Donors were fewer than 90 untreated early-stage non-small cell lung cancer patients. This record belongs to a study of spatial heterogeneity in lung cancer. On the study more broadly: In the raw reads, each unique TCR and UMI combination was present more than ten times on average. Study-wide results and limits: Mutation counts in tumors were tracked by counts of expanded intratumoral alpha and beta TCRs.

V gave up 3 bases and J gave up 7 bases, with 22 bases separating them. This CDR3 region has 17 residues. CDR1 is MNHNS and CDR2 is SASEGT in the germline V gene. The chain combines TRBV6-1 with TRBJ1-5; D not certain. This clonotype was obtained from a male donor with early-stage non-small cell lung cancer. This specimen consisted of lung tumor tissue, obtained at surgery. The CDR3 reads CASSDPILLGLRQPQHF. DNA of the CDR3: TGTGCCAGCAGTGATCCGATCCTTTTGGGCCTCCGACAGCCCCAGCATTTT.